A single sample is the source of the 10 T cell receptor beta chains below, sequenced in a study of blood T cell repertoires in COVID-19 (dated by TCRdb to about 2020). The method behind the library was the immunoSEQ multiplex PCR assay. TCRdb stores this immuneACCESS table with in-frame sequences only. Part of the clones is absent; in the studies checked, under half of the shortfall reflects unresolved V genes, and no reason is known for the rest. The sample table lists about 220,000 clones, under 90% of them with a count of one. The ten top clones hold 4.5% to 6% of the sample. The sample taken for sequencing was peripheral blood. All receptors come from a woman aged 60-75 years who had recovered from COVID-19.

V is TRBV10-3 and J is TRBJ1-1; the match to TRBD1 covers 9 bases. This CDR3 spans 16 amino acids. In germline, CDR1 is ENHRY, CDR2 SYGVKD. Unmatched junction bases numbered 12, after V lost 7 bases and J lost 3 bases. This CDR3 is CAIKAGTGIFDTEAFF. The CDR3 nucleotides are TGTGCCATCAAGGCCGGGACAGGGATTTTTGACACTGAAGCTTTCTTT.

This clone was observed a single time. The J gene is TRBJ2-3, the V gene TRBV5-4; tentative D call: TRBD2 (6 bases). Germline lookup yields CDR1 SGHNT and CDR2 YYREEE (reference sequence). This CDR3 has 15 amino acids. Trimming left V 4 bases short and J 5 bases short, with 17 bases between. As DNA, the CDR3 is TGTGCCAGCAGCCTGACTCGACTGGGAGGAGATACGCAGTATTTT. Residues: CASSLTRLGGDTQYF.

The count of this clone is one. The J gene is TRBJ2-2, the V gene TRBV24-1; 7 bases are shared with TRBD2. Germline CDR1 and CDR2: KGHDR and SFDVKD. This CDR3 contains 16 residues. With 5 bases clipped from V and 5 bases from J, the junction kept 10 bases outside the gene matches. The CDR3 reads CATSGGSSGATGELFF. The CDR3 bases are TGTGCCACCAGTGGAGGGTCTAGCGGAGCTACCGGGGAGCTGTTTTTT.

V usage is TRBV14 and J usage is TRBJ2-2, with TRBD2 identical over 11 bases. J was trimmed by 4 bases and V by 4 bases; bases with no gene match: 11. The germline CDR1 and CDR2 sequences are SGHDN and FVKESK. The length of the CDR3 is 18 residues. CDR3 bases: TGTGCCAGCAGCCGGGCTAGCGGGGGGACAGTCATCACCGGGGAGCTGTTTTTT. Its protein product is CASSRASGGTVITGELFF.

The J gene is TRBJ1-6, the V gene TRBV30, with D perhaps TRBD1 (6 bases). The CDR3 runs 13 residues. The germline V and J ends were trimmed by 4 bases and 11 bases, with 15 bases remaining between them. Germline CDR1 reads GTSNPN; CDR2 reads SVGIG (reference sequence). CDR3 DNA sequence: TGTGCCTGGAAGAGAAAAGGGGGAACACCCCTCCACTTT. Translating it yields CAWKRKGGTPLHF. The full variable domain, rest sourced from reference TRBV30 and TRBJ1-6, is SQTIHQWPATLVQPVGSPLSLECTVEGTSNPNLYWYRQAAGRGLQLLFYSVGIGQISSEVPQNLSASRPQDRQFILSSKKLLLSDSGFYLCAWKRKGGTPLHFGNGTRLTVT.

The chain links TRBV30 to TRBJ2-7; possibly TRBD1 for D (6 bases). There are 13 residues in the CDR3. The germline gives CDR1 GTSNPN, CDR2 SVGIG (reference sequence). V shed 3 bases and J shed 3 bases, with 12 bases lying between them. The CDR3 here is CAWSAGQYYEQYF. The CDR3, as DNA: TGTGCCTGGAGCGCAGGACAGTACTACGAGCAGTACTTC.

The rearrangement links TRBV6-5 to TRBJ1-5; 7 bases are shared with TRBD1. CDR1 is MNHEY and CDR2 is SVGAGI in the germline V gene. V shed 2 bases and J 5 bases; nucleotides not matched to a gene: 0. The CDR3 length is 13 residues. The DNA for the CDR3 is TGTGCCAGCAGTTACACAGGGGATCAGCCCCAGCATTTT. Translated: CASSYTGDQPQHF.

This clone was recorded once. The chain has TRBV6-1 and TRBJ2-3, with a tentative D call TRBD2 (7 bases). Germline-derived CDR1 and CDR2 are MNHNS and SASEGT. CDR3 length: 18 amino acids. V dropped 1 base and J dropped 5 bases, with 22 bases sitting between them. The CDR3 DNA follows: TGTGCCAGCAGTGAAGGCTGGGGGGGGGCCGGCGGATTAGATACGCAGTATTTT. The encoded protein is CASSEGWGGAGGLDTQYF.

This chain joins TRBV9 and TRBJ2-2, with TRBD1 matching 8 bases. V dropped 2 bases and J dropped 0; count of bases not matched to a gene: 0. The CDR3 covers 15 residues. The germline V gene has CDR1 SGDLS and CDR2 YYNGEE. The CDR3 sequence: CASSVTGANTGELFF. The DNA of the CDR3 is TGTGCCAGCAGCGTGACAGGGGCGAACACCGGGGAGCTGTTTTTT.

V gene TRBV4-2 combines with J gene TRBJ2-7; TRBD2 agrees at 8 bases. Germline values: CDR1 LGHNA, CDR2 YNFKEQ. V shed 5 bases and J 2 bases; nucleotides not matched to a gene: 5. This CDR3 has 14 amino acids. CDR3 nucleotides: TGTGCCAGCAGCTCCGGACTAGCTACCTACGAGCAGTACTTC. Encoded protein: CASSSGLATYEQYF.